This is a list of T cell receptor beta chains from one sample in a study of CD8 T cells in ankylosing spondylitis. TCRdb re-analysed the 5' RACE reads in MiXCR, keeping a single row per CDR3 protein. The table includes 250,000 to 400,000 distinct CDR3 sequences, 9.5% to 13% detected once. Sequencing input: blood, either unsorted or a sorted T cell fraction (not recorded which). These receptors were taken from a female donor with ankylosing spondylitis or in good health (not recorded which). CDR3s include the opening cysteine and the closing phenylalanine or tryptophan. The D gene is left open where the match is weak. Expanded clones are given a class, and other clones once, few, many or no size at all.

TRBJ1-5 | . | TRBV10-3 | 13 | . | TGTGCCATCAATAAGGGAAGCAATCAGCCCCAGCATTTT | CAINKGSNQPQHF
TRBJ2-2 | many | TRBV2 | 14 | . | TGTGCCAGCAGCCAAGACAGTAACACCGGGGAGCTGTTTTTT | CASSQDSNTGELFF
TRBJ1-2 | many | TRBV27 | 14 | TRBD1 | TGTGCCAGCAGTCCTAACGACAGGGCCTATGGCTACACCTTC | CASSPNDRAYGYTF
TRBJ1-5 | few | TRBV3-1 | 12 | . | TGTGCCAGCAGCGACAGAAATCAGCCCCAGCATTTT | CASSDRNQPQHF
TRBJ1-1 | few | TRBV20-1 | 12 | . | TGCAGTGCTAGAAAGGTAGCCACTGAAGCTTTCTTT | CSARKVATEAFF
TRBJ1-2 | many | TRBV28 | 14 | . | TGTGCCAGCAGCAAAGTAGGGGACTACTATGGCTACACCTTC | CASSKVGDYYGYTF
TRBJ2-3 | many | TRBV20-1 | 14 | . | TGCAGTGCCCGAAAGGGACCAACCACAGATACGCAGTATTTT | CSARKGPTTDTQYF
TRBJ2-1 | few | TRBV12-3/TRBV12-4 | 13 | . | TGTGCCAGCAGCCCCGGAGGGGTGGGTGAGCAGTTCTTC | CASSPGGVGEQFF
TRBJ1-1 | few | TRBV4-1 | 15 | . | TGCGCCAGCAGCCCGGTCAGGGTAATAAACACTGAAGCTTTCTTT | CASSPVRVINTEAFF
TRBJ2-5 | many | TRBV5-5 | 12 | . | TGTGCCAGCAGCCCGGGCCGGGAGACCCAGTACTTC | CASSPGRETQYF
TRBJ1-1 | many | TRBV5-1 | 14 | . | TGCGCCAGCAGCTCCTCTGGTGGACACACTGAAGCTTTCTTT | CASSSSGGHTEAFF
TRBJ2-1 | . | TRBV12-3/TRBV12-4 | 16 | TRBD2 | TGTGCCAGCAGTTTAGAAAGCGGGGGCCCCCCCAATGAGCAGTTCTTC | CASSLESGGPPNEQFF
TRBJ2-7 | . | TRBV30 | 12 | . | TGTGCCTGGAGTGTACGAGGGGGCGAGCAGTACTTC | CAWSVRGGEQYF
TRBJ2-1 | . | TRBV5-1 | 15 | . | TGCGCCAGCAGCCCCCAAACGGGCTCCTACAATGAGCAGTTCTTC | CASSPQTGSYNEQFF
TRBJ2-1 | few | TRBV7-2 | 15 | . | TGTGCCAGCGCCCTGGGGGTAGCTTCCGGCAATGAGCAGTTCTTC | CASALGVASGNEQFF
TRBJ2-2 | . | TRBV19 | 13 | . | TGTGCCACTCGCCCCGATCCGGCCGGGGAGCTGTTTTTT | CATRPDPAGELFF
TRBJ2-1 | many | TRBV11-3 | 16 | . | TGTGCCAGCAGCCCTAGGGGCAGAGCCCTAAGAGATGAGCAGTTCTTC | CASSPRGRALRDEQFF
TRBJ1-6 | many | TRBV20-1 | 15 | . | TGCAGTGCTAGAGCTTCGGCGCAGGGTAGTTCACCCCTCCACTTT | CSARASAQGSSPLHF
TRBJ2-7 | many | TRBV5-1 | 13 | TRBD2 | TGTGCCAGCAGTTTAAGCGGGGGCTACGAGCAGTACTTC | CASSLSGGYEQYF